The clone carrying this T cell receptor beta chain was seen at least ten times. The data stem from a study of T cells in Graves' hyperthyroidism and ophthalmopathy. The J segment lost 7 bases and the V segment lost 4 bases, leaving 6 bases of the junction unmatched. The germline CDR1 and CDR2 sequences are DFQATT and SNEGSKA (reference sequence). CDR3 size: 13 residues. The investigators amplified TCR beta CDR3 regions from RNA transcripts. TCR CDR3 underwent first-round RT-PCR with the HTBI primer set. TCRdb re-analysed the multiplex PCR reads in MiXCR, keeping a single row per CDR3 protein. The sample has over 500,000 distinct CDR3 sequences, 15% to 20% seen once; the top ten hold 25% to 30%.

The chain employs TRBV20-1 and TRBJ2-1, with TRBD2 identical over 8 bases. The sequenced sample was blood. The sequence was obtained from a woman in her 30s with Graves' ophthalmopathy. The CDR3 protein is CSAISGTQNEQFF. The CDR3 bases are TGCAGTGCTATTAGCGGGACCCAAAATGAGCAGTTCTTC.